The 9 T cell receptor beta chains reported below all come from one sample, sequenced in a study of OX40 agonist ivuxolimab in advanced cancers. Repertoires were generated with immunoSEQ multiplex PCR, while TCRdb's copy carries only in-frame clones and drops some. Of over 50,000 clones in the sample, approximately 88% were seen once. This material consisted of CD4+ or CD8+ T cells sorted from blood, taken in a trial of the OX40 agonist ivuxolimab. The receptors come from an adult with an advanced solid tumor such as melanoma, head and neck, liver or kidney cancer.

The rearrangement joins TRBV2 to TRBJ1-6, with no clear D. This CDR3 is 12 amino acids long. CDR1 SNHLY and CDR2 FYNNEI come from the germline V gene. V was shortened by 3 bases and J by 7 bases, with 4 bases between the two germline ends. CDR3 in amino acids: CASSDRNSPLHF. The CDR3 DNA sequence: TGTGCCAGCAGTGACAGGAATTCACCCCTCCACTTT. The full variable domain, its missing parts supplied by reference TRBV2 and TRBJ1-6, is EPEVTQTPSHQVTQMGQEVILRCVPISNHLYFYWYRQILGQKVEFLVSFYNNEISEKSEIFDDQFSVERPDGSNFTLKIRSTKLEDSAMYFCASSDRNSPLHFGNGTRLTVT.

The chain is built from TRBV7-9 and TRBJ1-2, with TRBD1 as a possible D gene (5 bases). This CDR3 contains 13 residues. The germline V gene encodes CDR1 SEHNR and CDR2 FQNEAQ (reference sequence). The V and J ends lost 7 bases and 8 bases respectively, with 17 bases between them. This CDR3 is CASTFGDLLGYTF. In DNA form, the CDR3 reads TGTGCCAGCACGTTCGGGGACTTGTTGGGCTACACCTTC.

V is TRBV11-3 and J is TRBJ2-2, with no clear D. There are 17 residues in the CDR3. V lost 5 bases and J lost 6, with 22 bases in between. Germline V gives CDR1 SGHNT, CDR2 YENEEA. CDR3 protein: CASSVGLVSDDPGELFF. CDR3 sequence (DNA): TGTGCCAGCAGCGTAGGGTTAGTGTCGGATGACCCCGGGGAGCTGTTTTTT.

The chain recombines TRBV6-1 with TRBJ2-7; 8 nucleotides agree with TRBD2. After removal of 1 base from V and 7 bases from J, the junction contained 9 bases not matched to a gene. This CDR3 comprises 15 residues. Germline CDR1 MNHNS, CDR2 SASEGT. The CDR3 loop reads CASSEGAGGGSEQYF. CDR3 DNA sequence: TGTGCCAGCAGTGAAGGGGCGGGCGGGGGGTCGGAGCAGTACTTC.

The V call is TRBV7-8, the J call TRBJ2-7; 10 bases are a match to TRBD2. Germline loops: CDR1 SGHVS, CDR2 FQNEAQ. The junction had 4 bases not matched to a gene; V was cut back by 0 bases and J by 2 bases. This CDR3 is 16 amino acids long. CDR3 amino acids: CASSLALAGAAYEQYF. In nucleotides, the CDR3 is TGTGCCAGCAGCTTAGCGCTAGCGGGAGCGGCCTACGAGCAGTACTTC. Full variable domain (missing parts from reference TRBV7-8 and TRBJ2-7): GAGVSQSPRYKVAKRGQDVALRCDPISGHVSLFWYQQALGQGPEFLTYFQNEAQLDKSGLPSDRFFAERPEGSVSTLKIQRTQQEDSAVYLCASSLALAGAAYEQYFGPGTRLTVT.

The chain has TRBV19 and TRBJ2-1; D remains unclear. V was trimmed by 1 base and J by 8 bases, leaving 18 bases between them. The CDR3 consists of 16 residues. Germline loops: CDR1 LNHDA, CDR2 SQIVND (reference sequence). CDR3 coding DNA: TGTGCCAGTAGTATAGCCGGCCCAGCCGCGTATGATGAGCAGTTCTTC. Encoded protein: CASSIAGPAAYDEQFF.

The V gene is TRBV7-9, the J gene TRBJ2-3; no clear D. The V end was cut by 1 base, the J end by 2 bases, with 4 bases between. Per germline, CDR1 SEHNR and CDR2 FQNEAQ (reference sequence). The CDR3 runs to 13 residues. CDR3 sequence reads: CASSLEATDTQYF. Here the CDR3 DNA reads TGTGCCAGCAGCTTAGAAGCCACAGATACGCAGTATTTT.

The CDR3 DNA is TGTGCCACCGGGGGGATTTCGAACACTGAAGCTTTCTTT. Its protein product is CATGGISNTEAFF. The chain employs TRBV10-3 and TRBJ1-1; a weak D match, TRBD1 (5 bases). The length of the CDR3 is 13 residues. Germline V gene lookup returns CDR1 ENHRY and CDR2 SYGVKD. Trimming shortened V by 10 bases and J by 1 base, and 13 bases separated the two germline ends.

The V and J genes are TRBV6-4 and TRBJ2-2, with D perhaps TRBD1 (5 bases). Germline V gene lookup returns CDR1 MRHNA and CDR2 SNTAGT. V was clipped by 4 bases and J by 6 bases, with 12 bases between them. This CDR3 contains 14 residues. The CDR3 loop is CASSVIPGPGELFF. DNA for the CDR3: TGTGCCAGCAGTGTGATCCCAGGGCCCGGGGAGCTGTTTTTT.